This section outlines one TCR beta chain sequence together with its context. Its antigen is not identified. The sample is drawn from a study of chemoradiotherapy in HPV16-positive cancers. Only in-frame clones appear in the TCRdb table, and some are missing; sequencing was by immunoSEQ multiplex PCR. Of approximately 30,000 clones in the sample, more than 70% were seen once. The study, taken as a whole, reports: Candidate HPV-specific clones and E7-related TCR motifs grew in tumor during treatment. Better recurrence-free survival went with HPV-responsive T-cell expansion in HPV16-positive patients.

The input for sequencing was blood, taken from a patient who underwent chemoradiotherapy. The TCR sequence derives from a human donor with HPV-associated anogenital cancer.

The CDR3 bases are TGTGCCAGCAGTTCCTGGCGGGAGTCCAACGAGCAGTACTTC. It encodes CASSSWRESNEQYF. The genes are TRBV27 and TRBJ2-7; 7 bases map to TRBD2. CDR1 is MNHEY and CDR2 is SMNVEV in the germline V gene (reference sequence). The CDR3 loop spans 14 amino acids. The J segment lost 5 bases and the V segment lost 4 bases, leaving 8 bases of the junction unmatched.